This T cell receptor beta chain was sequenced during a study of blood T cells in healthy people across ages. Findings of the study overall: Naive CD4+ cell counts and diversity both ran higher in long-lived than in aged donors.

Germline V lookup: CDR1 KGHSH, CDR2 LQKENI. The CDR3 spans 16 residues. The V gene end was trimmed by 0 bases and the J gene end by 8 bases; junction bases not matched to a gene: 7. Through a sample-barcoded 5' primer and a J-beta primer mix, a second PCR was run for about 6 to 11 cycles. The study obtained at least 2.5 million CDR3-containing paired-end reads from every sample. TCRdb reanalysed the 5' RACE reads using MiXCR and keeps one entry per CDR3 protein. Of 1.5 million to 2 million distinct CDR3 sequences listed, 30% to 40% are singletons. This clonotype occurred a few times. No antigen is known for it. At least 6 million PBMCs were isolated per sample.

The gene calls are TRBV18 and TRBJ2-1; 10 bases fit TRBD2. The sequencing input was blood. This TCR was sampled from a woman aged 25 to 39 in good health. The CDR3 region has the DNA TGTGCCAGCTCACCACCTAATAGCGGGGGGCTCCATGAGCAGTTCTTC. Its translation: CASSPPNSGGLHEQFF.